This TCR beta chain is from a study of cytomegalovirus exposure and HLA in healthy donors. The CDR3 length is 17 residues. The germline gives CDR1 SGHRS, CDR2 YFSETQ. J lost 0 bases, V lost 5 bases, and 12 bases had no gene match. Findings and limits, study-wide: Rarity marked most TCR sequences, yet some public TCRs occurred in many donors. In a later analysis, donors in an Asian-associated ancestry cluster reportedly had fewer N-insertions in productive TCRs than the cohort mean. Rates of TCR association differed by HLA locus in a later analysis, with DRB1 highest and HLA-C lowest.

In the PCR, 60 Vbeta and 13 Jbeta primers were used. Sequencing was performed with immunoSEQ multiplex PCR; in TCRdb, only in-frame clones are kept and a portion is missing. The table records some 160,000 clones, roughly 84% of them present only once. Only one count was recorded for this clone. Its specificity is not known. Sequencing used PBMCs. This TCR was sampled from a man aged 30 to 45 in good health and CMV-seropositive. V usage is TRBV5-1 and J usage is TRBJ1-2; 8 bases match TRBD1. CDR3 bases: TGCGCCAGCAGAAGGCAGGGGGCCAATCTAGCTAACTATGGCTACACCTTC. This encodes CASRRQGANLANYGYTF.